This section outlines one T cell receptor (beta chain) sequence together with its context. By share, this clone ranks as medium-sized (0.01 to 0.1%). There is no known antigen for this receptor. No much larger clone is present one base from it, and per-base qualities are unavailable. The sample belongs to a study of blood T cell repertoires in COVID-19 (dated by TCRdb to 2018 to 2021). Background for the entire study: Collaborator samples came from the United States, Italy and Spain and covered acute and convalescent phases of COVID-19. The material from the prospective study consisted of cDNA or gDNA derived from T cells, B-cell-depleted T cells, or PBMCs. HLA class I and class II types, where available, came from metadata supplied by the sample provider rather than from assay-based typing. A freely available public database, intended as a resource for researchers studying the immune response to SARS-CoV-2, is where the repertoires were released. The dataset comprised deeply sampled blood TCRbeta repertoires from subjects exposed to, actively infected with, or recovered from COVID-19. Nearly every sample came with metadata listing a de-identified subject ID, COVID-19 status, age in years and sex. The samples were drawn from two sources: the first 160 participants of the ongoing ImmuneRACE study, and 1,200 or so subjects contributed by 6 global collaborators.

V was cut back by 0 bases and J by 3 bases, leaving a gap of 9 bases between them. Looking up the germline V gene (reference sequence) yields CDR1 PRHDT and CDR2 FYEKMQ. The CDR3, from cysteine to phenylalanine, totals 15 residues. The entry retains the CDR3 DNA only, 45 bases that are in frame from base 1. TCRbeta CDR3 regions were amplified from genomic DNA by means of the immunoSEQ Assay, a bias-controlled multiplex PCR. The authors' analysis ran thus. Nucleated cell counts per sample were estimated from amplification of reference gene primers within the assay. To quantify the absolute abundance of each unique TCRbeta CDR3 rearrangement, sequence reads were collapsed and filtered. For each sample, productive Simpson clonality was calculated as the square root of Simpson's diversity index across productive rearrangements. TCRdb took this table from immuneACCESS and kept in-frame rearrangements with V and J called. Such tables lack part of the clones; where checked against another copy, unresolved V genes explain under half of the gap, and the rest is unexplained. V, J and clone size were drawn from that table, and D and trimming were deduced from the DNA. The sample profile shows around 72,000 clones; roughly 87% of them were found once. The leading ten clones occupy more than 5.5% of the sample.

The collaborating institutions used their own protocols to collect whole blood in K2EDTA tubes. For TCRbeta analysis, collaborator samples were shipped as frozen whole blood, as isolated PBMCs, or as DNA extracted from either sample type. General study outcomes and caveats: The amount of clinical and demographic metadata varied by source and participant and was provided uncurated.

This TCR was sampled from a woman in her forties or fifties with acute or convalescent COVID-19. Source material: peripheral blood. The sequence is built from TRBV13 and TRBJ1-5; the D gene is possibly TRBD1, with 5 bases matching. This receptor carries the CDR3 CASSLGQGPNQPQHF. The bases are TGTGCCAGCAGCTTAGGGCAGGGTCCCAATCAGCCCCAGCATTTT.